This T cell receptor beta chain was captured by sequencing in a study of beta chain features in type 1 diabetes. Study-wide context: Taken together, all samples contributed approximately 110 million examined sorted cells. Whole-study findings and limits: The VDJ junctions of type 1 diabetes patients carried fewer insertions and more deletions. In every one of the four CD4+ subsets, TCRB CDR3s were moderately but significantly shorter in Type 1 diabetes patients.

A CD45RO/CCR7/CD25/CD127/CD95/CD27 panel sorted naive, central memory, regulatory and stem cell-like memory CD4+ cells. CDR3 length: 16 amino acids. The germline V gene has CDR1 SGHNT and CDR2 YYREEE (reference sequence). Germline trimming cut 3 bases from V and 1 base from J; bases unmatched to any gene: 7. There are a few counts of this clone. No antigen is known for it. Sequenced material consisted of expressed TCRB transcripts (all of the isolated RNA was reverse transcribed). Regulatory, naive and central memory T cell samples averaged around 3.9 million reads. Libraries were prepared by immunoSEQ multiplex PCR; TCRdb keeps only in-frame clonotypes and omits some of them. The table records about 190,000 clones, approximately 8.1% of them present only once.

The receptor's source is a woman between 40 and 50 years old with type 1 diabetes. Material: central memory CD4+ T cells from blood. The chain employs TRBV5-4 and TRBJ1-2, with 9 bases that match TRBD1. The CDR3 sequence is CASSSTGGPINYGYTF. CDR3 DNA sequence: TGTGCCAGCAGCTCGACAGGGGGACCGATTAACTATGGCTACACCTTC. The whole variable domain, filled in from reference TRBV5-4 and TRBJ1-2, reads ETGVTQSPTHLIKTRGQQVTLRCSSQSGHNTVSWYQQALGQGPQFIFQYYREEENGRGNFPPRFSGLQFPNYSSELNVNALELDDSALYLCASSSTGGPINYGYTFGSGTRLTVV.